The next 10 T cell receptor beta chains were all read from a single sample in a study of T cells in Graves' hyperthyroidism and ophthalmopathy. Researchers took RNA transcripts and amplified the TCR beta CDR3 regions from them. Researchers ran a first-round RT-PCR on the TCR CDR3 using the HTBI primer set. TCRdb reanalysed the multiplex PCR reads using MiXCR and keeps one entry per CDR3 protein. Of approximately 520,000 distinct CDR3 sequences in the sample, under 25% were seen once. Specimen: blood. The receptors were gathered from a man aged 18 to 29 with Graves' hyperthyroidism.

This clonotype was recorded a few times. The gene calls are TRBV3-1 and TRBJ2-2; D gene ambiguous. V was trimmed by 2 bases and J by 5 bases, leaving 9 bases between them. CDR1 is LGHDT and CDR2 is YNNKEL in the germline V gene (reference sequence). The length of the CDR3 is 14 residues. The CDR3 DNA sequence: TGTGCCAGCAGCCAAACAGCGCCAACCGGGGAGCTGTTTTTT. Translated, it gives CASSQTAPTGELFF.

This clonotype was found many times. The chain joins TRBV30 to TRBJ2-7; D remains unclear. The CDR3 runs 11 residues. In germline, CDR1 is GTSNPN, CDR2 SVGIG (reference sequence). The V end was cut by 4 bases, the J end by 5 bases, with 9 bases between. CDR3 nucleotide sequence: TGTGCCTGGATGTTGGGGAACGAGCAGTACTTC. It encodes CAWMLGNEQYF.

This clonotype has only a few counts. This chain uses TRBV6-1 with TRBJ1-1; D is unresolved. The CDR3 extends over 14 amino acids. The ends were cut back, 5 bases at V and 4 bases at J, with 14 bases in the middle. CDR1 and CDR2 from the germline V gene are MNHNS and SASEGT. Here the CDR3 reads CASSLTGESTEAFF. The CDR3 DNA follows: TGTGCCAGCAGTCTGACCGGGGAATCCACTGAAGCTTTCTTT.

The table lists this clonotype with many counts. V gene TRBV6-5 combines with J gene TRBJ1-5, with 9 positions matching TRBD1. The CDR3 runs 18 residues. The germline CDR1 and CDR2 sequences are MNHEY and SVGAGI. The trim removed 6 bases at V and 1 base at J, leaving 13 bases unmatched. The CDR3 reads CASSPNRGRGASNQPQHF. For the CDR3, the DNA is TGTGCCAGCAGCCCAAACAGGGGGCGCGGCGCCAGCAATCAGCCCCAGCATTTT.

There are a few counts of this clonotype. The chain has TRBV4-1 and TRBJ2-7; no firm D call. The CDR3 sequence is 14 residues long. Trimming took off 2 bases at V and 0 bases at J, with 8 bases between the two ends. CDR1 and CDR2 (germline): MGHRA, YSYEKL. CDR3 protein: CASSQTGPSYEQYF. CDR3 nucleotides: TGCGCCAGCAGCCAAACCGGACCCTCCTACGAGCAGTACTTC.

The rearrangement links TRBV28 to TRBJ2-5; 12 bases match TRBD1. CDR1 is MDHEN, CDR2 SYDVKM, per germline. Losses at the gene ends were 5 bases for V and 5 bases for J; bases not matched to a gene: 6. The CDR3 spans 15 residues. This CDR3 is CASSRGTGGAETQYF. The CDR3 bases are TGTGCCAGCAGTAGGGGGACAGGGGGCGCGGAGACCCAGTACTTC.

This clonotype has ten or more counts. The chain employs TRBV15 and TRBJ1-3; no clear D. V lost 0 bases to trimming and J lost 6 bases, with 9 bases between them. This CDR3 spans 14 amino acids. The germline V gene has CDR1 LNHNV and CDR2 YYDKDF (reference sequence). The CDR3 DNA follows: TGTGCCACCAGCAGAGACCGAGTTTCAAACACCATATATTTT. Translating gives CATSRDRVSNTIYF.

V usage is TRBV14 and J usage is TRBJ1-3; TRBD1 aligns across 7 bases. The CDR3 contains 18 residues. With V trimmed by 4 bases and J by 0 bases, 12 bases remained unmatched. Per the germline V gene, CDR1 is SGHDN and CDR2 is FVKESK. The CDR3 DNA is TGTGCCAGCAGCCCCAGACCGACAGGGTGGTTCTCTGGAAACACCATATATTTT. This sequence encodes CASSPRPTGWFSGNTIYF.

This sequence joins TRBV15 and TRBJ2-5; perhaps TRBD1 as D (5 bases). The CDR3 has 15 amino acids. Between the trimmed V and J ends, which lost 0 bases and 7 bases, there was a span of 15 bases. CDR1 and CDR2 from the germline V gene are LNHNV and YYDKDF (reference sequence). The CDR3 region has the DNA TGTGCCACCAGCAGAGATAGAGGACACTCGGGGACCCAGTACTTC. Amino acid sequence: CATSRDRGHSGTQYF. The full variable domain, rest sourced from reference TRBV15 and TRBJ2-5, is DAMVIQNPRYQVTQFGKPVTLSCSQTLNHNVMYWYQQKSSQAPKLLFHYYDKDFNNEADTPDNFQSRRPNTSFCFLDIRSPGLGDTAMYLCATSRDRGHSGTQYFGPGTRLLVL.

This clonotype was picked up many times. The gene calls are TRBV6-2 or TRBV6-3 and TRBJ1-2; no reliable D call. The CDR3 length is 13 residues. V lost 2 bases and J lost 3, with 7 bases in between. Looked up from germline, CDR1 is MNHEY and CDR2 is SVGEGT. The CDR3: CASSYDIDYGYTF. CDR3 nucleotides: TGTGCCAGCAGTTACGACATTGACTATGGCTACACCTTC.